What follows are 24 T cell receptor beta chains derived from one specimen sequenced in a study of blood T cell repertoires in COVID-19. The table came from immunoSEQ multiplex PCR; TCRdb's copy has only in-frame clones and leaves some out. Here the sample spans 140,000 or so clones, 70% to 90% being singletons. The sequencing input was PBMCs or T cells enriched from blood (not recorded which). All receptors come from a woman between 40 and 55 years old who had recovered from COVID-19.

The V call is TRBV2, the J call TRBJ2-1; 10 bases map to TRBD1. V dropped 5 bases and J dropped 4; count of bases not matched to a gene: 11. The germline CDR1 and CDR2 sequences are SNHLY and FYNNEI. The CDR3 runs 17 residues. In DNA, the CDR3 is TGTGCCAGCAGTACACAGTCGGGACAGGGGATATACAATGAGCAGTTCTTC. It is translated as CASSTQSGQGIYNEQFF.

The chain employs TRBV11-2 and TRBJ2-5; no reliable D call. The CDR3 runs to 12 residues. Germline V lookup: CDR1 SGHAT, CDR2 FQNNGV. Trimming cost V 5 bases and J 4 bases, with 8 bases left between them. The chain's CDR3 is CASSPVGETQYF. CDR3 bases: TGTGCCAGCAGCCCTGTCGGAGAGACCCAGTACTTC.

The V gene is TRBV21-1, the J gene TRBJ1-1; the table's D call TRBD1 went unverified against the DNA. TRBV21-1 is recorded as a pseudogene. The length of the CDR3 is 20 residues. The CDR3 loop is CASSKPTRTGRGLTNTEAFF. CDR3 nucleotides: TGTGCCAGCAGCAAACCAACTCGGACAGGGAGGGGATTAACGAACACTGAAGCTTTCTTT.

This clone was detected a few times. The chain combines TRBV7-3 with TRBJ1-1, with 8 bases matching TRBD1. V gave up 4 bases and J gave up 4 bases; unmatched junction bases: 2. The CDR3 totals 13 residues. CDR1 and CDR2 from the germline V gene are SGHTA and FQGTGA. CDR3 amino acids: CASSSQGATEAFF. The CDR3 region has the DNA TGTGCCAGCAGCTCGCAGGGGGCCACTGAAGCTTTCTTT.

The chain recombines TRBV11-2 with TRBJ2-7; TRBD1 matches 10 bases. Germline CDR1 is SGHAT and CDR2 is FQNNGV. This CDR3 has 14 residues. J gave up 3 bases and V 3 bases, and 2 bases lay outside the gene matches. This CDR3 is CASSLDRGSYEQYF. The CDR3 DNA sequence: TGTGCCAGCAGCTTGGACAGGGGGAGCTACGAGCAGTACTTC.

V usage is TRBV19 and J usage is TRBJ1-2; D ambiguous. Germline V CDR1 and CDR2: LNHDA, SQIVND (reference sequence). The CDR3 runs to 15 residues. Trimming removed 5 bases at V and 8 bases at J, with 21 bases between. CDR3 sequence reads: CASSPQKGTSNGYTF. CDR3 nucleotide sequence: TGTGCCAGTAGTCCACAAAAGGGAACTAGTAACGGCTACACCTTC. The variable domain in full, completed from reference TRBV19 and TRBJ1-2, reads DGGITQSPKYLFRKEGQNVTLSCEQNLNHDAMYWYRQDPGQGLRLIYYSQIVNDFQKGDIAEGYSVSREKKESFPLTVTSAQKNPTAFYLCASSPQKGTSNGYTFGSGTRLTVV.

V and J are TRBV18 and TRBJ1-1; no clear D gene. CDR3 length: 13 amino acids. The V and J ends lost 5 bases and 7 bases respectively, with 14 bases between them. Germline V lookup: CDR1 KGHSH, CDR2 LQKENI. CDR3 region: CASSEIRGGEAFF. The CDR3 coding sequence is TGTGCCAGCTCAGAGATCCGAGGCGGTGAAGCTTTCTTT. The complete variable domain, with remaining parts taken from reference TRBV18 and TRBJ1-1, reads NAGVMQNPRHLVRRRGQEARLRCSPMKGHSHVYWYRQLPEEGLKFMVYLQKENIIDESGMPKERFSAEFPKEGPSILRIQQVVRGDSAAYFCASSEIRGGEAFFGQGTRLTVV.

V and J are TRBV19 and TRBJ1-1; D gene uncertain. CDR3 length: 13 residues. The V end lost 3 bases, the J end lost 8 bases, and 13 bases lay between the germline ends. Germline V gene lookup returns CDR1 LNHDA and CDR2 SQIVND (reference sequence). The CDR3 protein is CASSMGAPGEAFF. CDR3 nucleotides: TGTGCCAGTAGTATGGGAGCCCCAGGAGAAGCTTTCTTT.

The rearrangement joins TRBV13 to TRBJ1-1, with 9 bases matching TRBD1. Germline V gene sequence: CDR1 PRHDT, CDR2 FYEKMQ (reference sequence). The CDR3 sequence is 14 residues long. Trimming cost V 5 bases and J 2 bases; bases outside gene matches: 3. The CDR3 DNA sequence: TGTGCCAGCAGCCCGGACAGGGGTAACACTGAAGCTTTCTTT. It is translated as CASSPDRGNTEAFF.

This chain uses TRBV3-1 (or the pseudogene TRBV3-2) with TRBJ2-7; 8 nucleotides align to TRBD1. The CDR3 has 15 residues. Losses at the gene ends were 1 base for V and 2 bases for J; bases not matched to a gene: 4. Germline CDR1 reads LGHDT; CDR2 reads YNNKEL (reference sequence). CDR3 coding DNA: TGTGCCAGCAGCCAAGCCGGGACAGGTCCCTACGAGCAGTACTTC. It codes for CASSQAGTGPYEQYF.

This rearrangement joins TRBV7-8 to TRBJ2-7; D remains unclear. V dropped 8 bases and J dropped 3 bases, with 14 bases sitting between them. In germline, CDR1 is SGHVS, CDR2 FQNEAQ. This CDR3 region has 13 residues. This chain's CDR3 is CASSPLPGYEQYF. As DNA, the CDR3 is TGTGCCAGCTCCCCCCTCCCAGGCTACGAGCAGTACTTC.

This clone has a single count. J is TRBJ1-3 and V is TRBV19, with D uncertain. V was pared by 5 bases and J by 2 bases, with 4 bases between. This CDR3 has 12 residues. The V gene's germline CDR1 is LNHDA and CDR2 SQIVND (reference sequence). The DNA of the CDR3 is TGTGCCAGTAGTCTAACTGGAAACACCATATATTTT. It translates to CASSLTGNTIYF.

This chain connects TRBV19 to TRBJ2-1; D might be TRBD2 (5 bases). The CDR3 has 16 amino acids. Germline CDR1 and CDR2: LNHDA and SQIVND (reference sequence). The ends were cut back, 1 base at V and 3 bases at J, with 13 bases in the middle. In DNA, the CDR3 is TGTGCCAGTAGTATAGGGTTCGGACTGGTCTACAATGAGCAGTTCTTC. Translation: CASSIGFGLVYNEQFF.

The chain has TRBV5-1 and TRBJ2-1; no firm D call. Germline-derived CDR1 and CDR2 are SGHRS and YFSETQ. The CDR3 spans 16 residues. The V end was cut by 1 base, the J end by 0 bases, with 11 bases between. Written as DNA, the CDR3 is TGCGCCAGCAGCTTGAAACAGCCGAGCTCCTACAATGAGCAGTTCTTC. It translates to CASSLKQPSSYNEQFF.

The V call is TRBV19, the J call TRBJ2-3; possibly TRBD1 for D (6 bases). V was clipped by 3 bases and J by 2 bases, with 15 bases between them. The CDR3 spans 16 residues. Germline assignment: CDR1 LNHDA and CDR2 SQIVND (reference sequence). CDR3 sequence (DNA): TGTGCCAGTAGTATCGCTAAGGACAGATACACAGATACGCAGTATTTT. It encodes CASSIAKDRYTDTQYF.

The rearrangement joins TRBV3-1 (or the pseudogene TRBV3-2) to TRBJ2-1; 11 bases map to TRBD2. This CDR3 is built from 16 residues. Germline trimming cut 6 bases from V and 8 bases from J; bases unmatched to any gene: 12. The germline V gene encodes CDR1 LGHDT and CDR2 YNNKEL (reference sequence). The CDR3 DNA reads TGTGCCAGCAGGCTACTAGCGGGGGCCCTTGGGGATGAGCAGTTCTTC. Protein product: CASRLLAGALGDEQFF.

The chain recombines TRBV13 with TRBJ1-1, with TRBD1 matching over 10 bases. The germline V gene encodes CDR1 PRHDT and CDR2 FYEKMQ (reference sequence). The junction had 10 bases not matched to a gene; V was cut back by 5 bases and J by 4 bases. CDR3 length: 16 amino acids. The CDR3 here is CASSTGTGESGTEAFF. The CDR3 DNA follows: TGTGCCAGCAGCACCGGGACAGGGGAAAGCGGCACTGAAGCTTTCTTT.

V gene TRBV12-5 combines with J gene TRBJ2-1; 11 bases are a match to TRBD2. With 2 bases clipped from V and 12 bases from J, the junction kept 15 bases outside the gene matches. Germline CDR1 reads LGHNT; CDR2 reads FRNRAP. The CDR3 is 17 amino acids. For the CDR3, the DNA is TGTGCTAGTGGTTTGTTGACGACTAGCGGGGACCCTATAGGGCAGTTCTTC. Its translation is CASGLLTTSGDPIGQFF.

V gene TRBV10-3 combines with J gene TRBJ1-3; no clear D gene. Germline V gene lookup returns CDR1 ENHRY and CDR2 SYGVKD. This CDR3 region has 14 residues. V was trimmed by 3 bases and J by 4 bases, leaving 10 bases between them. In nucleotides, the CDR3 is TGTGCCATCAGTGACGGGAGGCAGGGAAACACCATATATTTT. This encodes CAISDGRQGNTIYF.

The V call is TRBV5-6, the J call TRBJ1-5, with no clear D. This CDR3 region has 12 residues. The V gene lost 5 bases and the J gene lost 3 bases, with 6 bases spanning the gap. Per the germline V gene, CDR1 is SGHDT and CDR2 is YYEEEE. CDR3: CASSVFNQPQHF. The CDR3 DNA follows: TGTGCCAGCAGTGTCTTCAATCAGCCCCAGCATTTT.

The rearrangement joins TRBV7-9 to TRBJ2-3, with TRBD1 matching over 7 bases. The CDR3 extends over 16 amino acids. V lost 4 bases and J lost 2; bases outside the gene matches: 9. Germline V gene data show CDR1 as SEHNR and CDR2 as FQNEAQ (reference sequence). This CDR3 reads CASSSRTGLLTDTQYF. CDR3 DNA sequence: TGTGCCAGCAGCTCCCGGACAGGCTTGCTCACAGATACGCAGTATTTT.

The rearrangement links TRBV29-1 to TRBJ2-1, with TRBD1 matching over 12 bases. Germline V gene lookup returns CDR1 SQVTM and CDR2 ANQGSEA. CDR3 length: 13 residues. V lost 3 bases, J lost 9 bases, and 3 bases stayed unmatched. The CDR3 sequence: CSVEGQGAGEQFF. CDR3 in DNA: TGCAGCGTTGAGGGACAGGGGGCAGGTGAGCAGTTCTTC.

The chain couples TRBV28 to TRBJ2-1; weak D call: TRBD1 (6 bases). The germline V gene has CDR1 MDHEN and CDR2 SYDVKM. Trimming left V 5 bases short and J 6 bases short, with 11 bases between. The CDR3 has 13 residues. CDR3: CASSLGQPNEQFF. Here the CDR3 DNA reads TGTGCCAGCAGTCTCGGACAGCCCAATGAGCAGTTCTTC. Full variable domain (remainder filled in from reference TRBV28 and TRBJ2-1): DVKVTQSSRYLVKRTGEKVFLECVQDMDHENMFWYRQDPGLGLRLIYFSYDVKMKEKGDIPEGYSVSREKKERFSLILESASTNQTSMYLCASSLGQPNEQFFGPGTRLTVL.

The chain couples TRBV25-1 to TRBJ1-2; perhaps TRBD1 as D (6 bases). Germline loops: CDR1 MGHDK, CDR2 SYGVNS. This CDR3 is 13 amino acids long. V was cut by 4 bases and J by 5 bases, with 11 bases left in between. The CDR3 region is CASSAGAQYGYTF. CDR3 bases: TGTGCCAGCAGTGCAGGGGCCCAATATGGCTACACCTTC.